The rows below give T cell receptor beta chains drawn from one sample of a study of CD8 T cells in Susac syndrome. TCRdb fed the immunoSEQ multiplex PCR reads into MiXCR, producing one record per CDR3 protein. Of 150,000 to 200,000 distinct CDR3 sequences listed, around 94% are singletons. The sample was CD4+ T cells from PBMCs. Every receptor here comes from a human donor in good health. CDR3s include the opening cysteine and the closing phenylalanine or tryptophan. Fields, in order: V gene, J gene, clone size, D gene, CDR3 DNA, CDR3 protein. D genes are given only for firm matches. The listing skips clone size in some rows; elsewhere it reads once, few, many or a size class.

>TRBV4-3|TRBJ2-7|-|-
TGCGCCAGCAGCCAAGAGGAGAGCTCCTACGAGCAGTACTTC
CASSQEESSYEQYF
>TRBV7-3|TRBJ2-1|-|-
TGTGCCAGCAGCTTCGGACTCCTCAACAATGAGCAGTTCTTC
CASSFGLLNNEQFF
>TRBV3-1|TRBJ1-1|-|-
TGTGCCAGCAGCCAAGTCAAGGGCACTGAAGCTTTCTTT
CASSQVKGTEAFF
>TRBV29-1|TRBJ1-6|-|-
TGCAGCGTGAGGAATTCACCCCTCCACTTT
CSVRNSPLHF
>TRBV5-6|TRBJ1-6|-|TRBD1
TGTGCCAGCAGCTTGGAAGGGACAGATAATTCACCCCTCCACTTT
CASSLEGTDNSPLHF
>TRBV5-4|TRBJ2-3|-|TRBD2
TGTGCCAGCAGCTCCTGGACTAGCTCAGATACGCAGTATTTT
CASSSWTSSDTQYF
>TRBV3-1|TRBJ2-5|-|-
TGTGCCAGCAGCCAAGTCAACCAAGAGACCCAGTACTTC
CASSQVNQETQYF
>TRBV6-2/TRBV6-3|TRBJ2-6|-|-
TGTGCCAGCAGTCGGGACTGGTCTGGGGCCAACGTCCTGACTTTC
CASSRDWSGANVLTF
>TRBV2|TRBJ2-1|-|-
TGTGCCAGCCTGTACAGGCTCTCCTACAATGAGCAGTTCTTC
CASLYRLSYNEQFF
>TRBV5-4|TRBJ1-5|-|-
TGTGCCAGCAGCTTCGGAGGGGATCAGCCCCAGCATTTT
CASSFGGDQPQHF
>TRBV7-9|TRBJ2-3|-|-
TGTGCCAGCAGCTTAGCCAGCCGGGCAGATACGCAGTATTTT
CASSLASRADTQYF
>TRBV7-9|TRBJ1-6|-|-
TGTGCCGTACACCAGGGAACTTATAATTCACCCCTCCACTTT
CAVHQGTYNSPLHF
>TRBV6-4|TRBJ2-3|-|-
TGTGCCAGCAGTGAGGTACAGGGAGATACGCAGTATTTT
CASSEVQGDTQYF
>TRBV12-3/TRBV12-4|TRBJ2-7|-|-
TGTGCCAGCAGGGGCATTTCCTACGAGCAGTACTTC
CASRGISYEQYF
>TRBV15|TRBJ1-1|-|-
TGTGCCACCAGAACCGAGGCCACTGAAGCTTTCTTT
CATRTEATEAFF
>TRBV29-1|TRBJ2-3|-|TRBD1
TGCAGCGTTGCAGGGGGCGCGGATACGCAGTATTTT
CSVAGGADTQYF
>TRBV7-8|TRBJ2-1|-|-
TGTGCCAGCAGCACAAGGGCTTCGTACAATGAGCAGTTCTTC
CASSTRASYNEQFF
>TRBV30|TRBJ2-3|-|-
TGTGCCTGGCAAAGCTGGGGGGGGCTAACAGATACGCAGTATTTT
CAWQSWGGLTDTQYF
>TRBV12-3/TRBV12-4|TRBJ1-1|-|-
TGTGCCAGCAGTTTAGCGCTCCAAGACAGGCCTGAAGCTTTCTTT
CASSLALQDRPEAFF
>TRBV20-1|TRBJ2-5|-|-
TGCAGTGCTTCACGCGTCCAGGGGACGGGTGAGACCCAGTACTTC
CSASRVQGTGETQYF
>TRBV5-1|TRBJ2-5|-|-
TGCGCCAGCAGCGGACCTGGGCACATGGAGACCCAGTACTTC
CASSGPGHMETQYF
>TRBV5-6|TRBJ2-3|-|-
TGTGCCAGCAGCTTGCCCAGCGCGGGTGTGGATACGCAGTATTTT
CASSLPSAGVDTQYF
>TRBV9|TRBJ2-3|-|-
TGTGCCAGCAGCGTAGTCGAGGGGCAGAGCACAGATACGCAGTATTTT
CASSVVEGQSTDTQYF
>TRBV7-2|TRBJ1-5|once|-
TGTGCCAGCAGCGCAGCGGGAAAACAGCCCCAGCATTTT
CASSAAGKQPQHF
>TRBV11-2|TRBJ2-5|-|TRBD2
TGTGCCAGCAGCTGGCAGACGGTATCAGGGAGGGGAGAGACCCAGTACTTC
CASSWQTVSGRGETQYF
>TRBV4-3|TRBJ2-2|-|-
TGCGCCAGCAGCCGGGGACGGGAAGGGGAGCTGTTTTTT
CASSRGREGELFF
>TRBV29-1|TRBJ1-1|-|-
TGCAGCGTTGAGAAGTGGGTAGGACCAGCTGAAGCTTTCTTT
CSVEKWVGPAEAFF
>TRBV3-1|TRBJ1-2|few|-
TGTGCCAGCAGCCAAGAGGGTAGGGATGGCTACACCTTC
CASSQEGRDGYTF
>TRBV20-1|TRBJ2-5|-|TRBD1
TGCAGTGCGCTTGAACAGGGGGCCGGAGAGACCCAGTACTTC
CSALEQGAGETQYF
>TRBV20-1|TRBJ1-5|-|-
TGCAGTGCTAGAGATAATTCACAGGGCAATCAGCCCCAGCATTTT
CSARDNSQGNQPQHF
>TRBV25-1|TRBJ2-1|-|TRBD1
TGTGCCAGCAGGGACGACAGGGACTACAATGAGCAGTTCTTC
CASRDDRDYNEQFF
>TRBV29-1|TRBJ2-3|-|-
TGCAGCGTGAGATCACAGGGTTTTTCAGATACGCAGTATTTT
CSVRSQGFSDTQYF
>TRBV7-2|TRBJ2-7|-|-
TGTGCCAGCAGCTTAGGTTCCGGGGAATTGGGCTACGAGCAGTACTTC
CASSLGSGELGYEQYF
>TRBV30|TRBJ1-1|-|-
TGTGCCTCCTCCGATATGAACGCTGAAGCTTTCTTT
CASSDMNAEAFF
>TRBV30|TRBJ1-2|-|TRBD1
TGTGCCTGGGGACAGGGGGTTTCGGGCTACACCTTC
CAWGQGVSGYTF
>TRBV5-4|TRBJ2-5|-|TRBD1
TGTGCCAGCAGCTTGGTGGGACAGGGCTCAGAGACCCAGTACTTC
CASSLVGQGSETQYF
>TRBV7-2|TRBJ2-7|-|-
TGTGCCAGCAGCTTAGCCAGCGGCCTCTACGAGCAGTACTTC
CASSLASGLYEQYF
>TRBV20-1|TRBJ1-2|-|TRBD1
TGCAGTGGCACCGGGACAGGCAACTATGGCTACACCTTC
CSGTGTGNYGYTF
>TRBV20-1|TRBJ2-1|-|-
TGCAGTGCTAGAGAGAGCGGGTCCCAGTTCTTC
CSARESGSQFF
>TRBV29-1|TRBJ2-3|few|-
TGCAGCGTTGAGGGCCGTAGCACAGATACGCAGTATTTT
CSVEGRSTDTQYF
>TRBV9|TRBJ2-3|-|-
TGTGCCAGCAGCGTAGCTACATTAGCTACGGATACGCAGTATTTT
CASSVATLATDTQYF